This T cell receptor (beta chain) was retrieved from a study of Ad26.COV2.S vaccination and SARS-CoV-2 variants. Across the whole study: COV1001, an Ad26.COV2.S trial, supplied this vaccine-arm donor. Study findings and constraints: Spike-specific TCR breadth was greater in vaccine than placebo recipients. People who got the vaccine or the placebo had similar non-spike TCR breadth.

Sequencing used immunoSEQ multiplex PCR; TCRdb keeps in-frame clones, though not all of them. Of around 400,000 clones in the sample, 90% are singletons; the top ten hold 12%. On this clone itself: Its target is not known.

Treatment indicated: around 19 received Ad26.COV2.S at low or high dose, single or two shots; 5 received placebo; per-sample allocation not given. It was on day 63 after the first vaccine or placebo injection that samples were taken. At a Boston site, the person donating was an adult of 18-55 years. The source of this sequence is a person aged 18-60 years who received the Ad26.COV2.S COVID-19 vaccine or a placebo. Material: peripheral blood, obtained in a trial of Ad26.COV2.S vaccine versus placebo.

CDR3 amino acids: CASSATGGSPLHF. The CDR3 DNA reads TGTGCCAGTAGTGCGACGGGTGGGTCACCCCTCCACTTT. The chain recombines TRBV19 with TRBJ1-6; no clear D gene. In germline, CDR1 is LNHDA, CDR2 SQIVND (reference sequence). The CDR3 is 13 amino acids. V lost 5 bases to trimming and J lost 10 bases, with 12 bases between them.